This T cell receptor (beta chain) was recorded in a study of blood T cell repertoires in COVID-19. At the level of the study: Samples representing acute and convalescent COVID-19 were sourced from the United States, Italy and Spain. PBMCs, B-cell-depleted T cells, or T cells were the source of the cDNA or gDNA that made up the material.

Original analysis: Amplifying reference gene primers gave estimates of nucleated cell counts. Assay: immunoSEQ multiplex PCR; the TCRdb copy retains only in-frame clones and omits some. Clonal size and the V and J genes are those of that table, whereas D and trimming came from the DNA. The sample holds 50,000 or so clones, approximately 80% seen once. The CDR3 has 16 amino acids. CDR1 and CDR2 from the germline V gene are SGHTA and FQGNSA. V dropped 8 bases and J dropped 2; count of bases not matched to a gene: 15. The sequencing input was peripheral blood. The J gene is TRBJ2-7, the V gene TRBV7-2; 7 bases agree with TRBD2. The receptor's source is a human donor with active or convalescent COVID-19. The donor label of this sample is uncertain. The CDR3 is CASSRGTGGRPYEQYF. The CDR3 DNA sequence: TGTGCCAGCTCTCGAGGGACGGGCGGGAGACCCTACGAGCAGTACTTC.